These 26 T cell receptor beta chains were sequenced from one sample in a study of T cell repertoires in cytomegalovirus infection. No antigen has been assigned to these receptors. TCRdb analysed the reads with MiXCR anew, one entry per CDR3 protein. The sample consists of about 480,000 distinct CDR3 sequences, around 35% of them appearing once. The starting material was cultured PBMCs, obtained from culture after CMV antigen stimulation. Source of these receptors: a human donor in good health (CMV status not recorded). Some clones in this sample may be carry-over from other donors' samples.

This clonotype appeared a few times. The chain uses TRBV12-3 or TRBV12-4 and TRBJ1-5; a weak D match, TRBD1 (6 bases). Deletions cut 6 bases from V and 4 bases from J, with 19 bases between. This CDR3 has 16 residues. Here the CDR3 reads CASSRNPGHQNQPQHF. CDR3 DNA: TGTGCCAGCAGCCGTAATCCGGGACACCAGAATCAGCCCCAGCATTTT.

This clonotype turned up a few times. The CDR3 is CASSHRKAPHEQFF. The CDR3, as DNA: TGTGCCAGCAGCCACCGTAAAGCCCCCCATGAGCAGTTCTTC. The chain links TRBV6-2 or TRBV6-3 to TRBJ2-1; no definite D call. V lost 6 bases, J lost 8 bases, and 17 bases lay in between. The CDR3 runs 14 residues. The germline gives CDR1 MNHEY, CDR2 SVGEGT.

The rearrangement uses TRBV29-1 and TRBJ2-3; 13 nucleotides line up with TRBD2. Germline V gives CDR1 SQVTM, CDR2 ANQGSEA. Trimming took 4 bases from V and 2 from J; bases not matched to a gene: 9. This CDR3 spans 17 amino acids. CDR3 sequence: CSVGTPGLAGPTDTQYF. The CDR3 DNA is TGCAGCGTTGGCACTCCGGGACTAGCGGGACCCACAGATACGCAGTATTTT.

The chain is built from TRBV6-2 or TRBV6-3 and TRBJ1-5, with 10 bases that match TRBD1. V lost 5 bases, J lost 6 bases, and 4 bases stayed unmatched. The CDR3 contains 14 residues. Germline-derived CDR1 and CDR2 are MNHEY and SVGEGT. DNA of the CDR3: TGTGCCAGCAGTGTCGGGACAGGGGCTCAGCCCCAGCATTTT. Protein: CASSVGTGAQPQHF.

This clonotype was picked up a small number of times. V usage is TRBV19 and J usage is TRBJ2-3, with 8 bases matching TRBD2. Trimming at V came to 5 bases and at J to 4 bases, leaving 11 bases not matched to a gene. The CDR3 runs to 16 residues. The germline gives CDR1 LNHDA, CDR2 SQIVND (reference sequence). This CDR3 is CASSSTLAALPDTQYF. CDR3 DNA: TGTGCCAGTAGTTCTACACTAGCGGCGCTACCAGATACGCAGTATTTT.

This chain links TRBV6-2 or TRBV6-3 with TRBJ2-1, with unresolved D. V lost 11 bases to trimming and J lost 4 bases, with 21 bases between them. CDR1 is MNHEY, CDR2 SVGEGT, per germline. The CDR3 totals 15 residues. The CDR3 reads CACLQAPSSYNEQFF. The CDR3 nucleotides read TGTGCCTGCCTCCAGGCACCGAGCAGTTACAATGAGCAGTTCTTC.

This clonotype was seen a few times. This chain's CDR3 is CASARWAGGDSPLHF. CDR3 sequence (DNA): TGTGCCAGCGCCCGGTGGGCAGGGGGAGATTCACCCCTCCACTTT. The chain is built from TRBV11-2 and TRBJ1-6; 7 bases align to TRBD1. Germline trimming cut 8 bases from V and 8 bases from J; bases unmatched to any gene: 12. Germline CDR1 and CDR2: SGHAT and FQNNGV. The CDR3 runs to 15 residues.

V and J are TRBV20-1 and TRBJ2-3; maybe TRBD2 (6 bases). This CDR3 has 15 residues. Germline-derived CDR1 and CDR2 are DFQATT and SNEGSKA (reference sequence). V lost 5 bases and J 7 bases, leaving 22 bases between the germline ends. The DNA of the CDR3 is TGCAGTGCTTCGATCCACGGTGGGGGGAGGAATACGCAGTATTTT. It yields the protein CSASIHGGGRNTQYF.

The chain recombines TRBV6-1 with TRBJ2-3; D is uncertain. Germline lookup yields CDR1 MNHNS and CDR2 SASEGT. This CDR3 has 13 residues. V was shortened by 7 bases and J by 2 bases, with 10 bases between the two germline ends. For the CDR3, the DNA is TGTGCCAGCATGGCCACGCTCACAGATACGCAGTATTTT. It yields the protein CASMATLTDTQYF.

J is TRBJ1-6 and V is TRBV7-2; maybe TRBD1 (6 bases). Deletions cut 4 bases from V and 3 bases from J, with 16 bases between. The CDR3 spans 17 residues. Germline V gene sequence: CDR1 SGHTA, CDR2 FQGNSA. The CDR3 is CASSYAPQGGYNSPLHF. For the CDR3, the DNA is TGTGCCAGCAGCTACGCTCCCCAAGGGGGCTATAATTCACCCCTCCACTTT. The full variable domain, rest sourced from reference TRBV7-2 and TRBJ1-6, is GAGVSQSPSNKVTEKGKDVELRCDPISGHTALYWYRQSLGQGLEFLIYFQGNSAPDKSGLPSDRFSAERTGGSVSTLTIQRTQQEDSAVYLCASSYAPQGGYNSPLHFGNGTRLTVT.

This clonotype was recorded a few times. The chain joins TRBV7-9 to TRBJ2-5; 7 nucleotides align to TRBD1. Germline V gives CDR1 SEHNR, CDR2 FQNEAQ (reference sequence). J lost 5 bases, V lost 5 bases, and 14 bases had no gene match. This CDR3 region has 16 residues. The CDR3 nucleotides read TGTGCCAGCAGCCCCTCCGCCGGGACAGACCTGGAGACCCAGTACTTC. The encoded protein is CASSPSAGTDLETQYF.

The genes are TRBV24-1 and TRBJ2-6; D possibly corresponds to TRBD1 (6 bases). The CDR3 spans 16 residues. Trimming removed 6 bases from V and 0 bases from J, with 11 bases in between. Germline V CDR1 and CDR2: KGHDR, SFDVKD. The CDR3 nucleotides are TGTGCCACCAGTACAGACAGGAACTCTGGGGCCAACGTCCTGACTTTC. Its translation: CATSTDRNSGANVLTF.

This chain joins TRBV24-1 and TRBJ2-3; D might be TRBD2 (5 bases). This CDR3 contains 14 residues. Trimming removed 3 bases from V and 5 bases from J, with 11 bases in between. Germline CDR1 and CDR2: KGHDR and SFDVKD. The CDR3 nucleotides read TGTGCCACCAGTGATCCCGGACTCCTAGATACGCAGTATTTT. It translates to CATSDPGLLDTQYF.

CDR3 in DNA: TGCAGCGTTGTCAGGGGCCAAAACACCGGGGAGCTGTTTTTT. Its protein is CSVVRGQNTGELFF. V and J are TRBV29-1 and TRBJ2-2; possibly TRBD1 for D (6 bases). CDR3 length equals 14 residues. Germline lookup yields CDR1 SQVTM and CDR2 ANQGSEA. The ends were cut back, 4 bases at V and 2 bases at J, with 11 bases in the middle.

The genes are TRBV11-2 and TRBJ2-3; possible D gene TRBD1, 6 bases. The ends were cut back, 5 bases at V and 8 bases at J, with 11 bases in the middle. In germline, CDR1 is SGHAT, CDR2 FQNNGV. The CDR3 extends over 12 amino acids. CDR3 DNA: TGTGCCAGCAGCCACCTCAGGGGTACGCAGTATTTT. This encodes CASSHLRGTQYF.

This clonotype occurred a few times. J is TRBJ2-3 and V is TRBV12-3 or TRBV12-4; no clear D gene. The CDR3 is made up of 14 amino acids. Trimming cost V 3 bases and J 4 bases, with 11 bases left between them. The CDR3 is CASSFRSNSDTQYF. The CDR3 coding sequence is TGTGCCAGCAGTTTTAGGTCGAATTCAGATACGCAGTATTTT.

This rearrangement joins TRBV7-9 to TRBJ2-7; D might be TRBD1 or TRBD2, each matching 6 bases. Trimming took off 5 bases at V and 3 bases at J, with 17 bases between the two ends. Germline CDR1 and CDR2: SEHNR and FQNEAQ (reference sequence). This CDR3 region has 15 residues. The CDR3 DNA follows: TGTGCCAGCAGCGACGGGGGCGAGGGCTTCTACGAGCAGTACTTC. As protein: CASSDGGEGFYEQYF.

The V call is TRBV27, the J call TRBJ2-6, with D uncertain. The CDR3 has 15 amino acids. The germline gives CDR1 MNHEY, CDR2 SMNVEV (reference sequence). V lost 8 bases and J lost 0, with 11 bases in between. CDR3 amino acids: CASRKYTSGANVLTF. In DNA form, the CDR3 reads TGTGCCAGCCGTAAATACACCTCTGGGGCCAACGTCCTGACTTTC.

The CDR3 spells CASSLNDYTEAFF. The CDR3 DNA sequence: TGTGCCAGCTCACTGAACGACTACACTGAAGCTTTCTTT. The chain uses TRBV18 and TRBJ1-1; no clear D. From germline, CDR1 is KGHSH and CDR2 LQKENI. There are 13 residues in the CDR3. V dropped 4 bases and J dropped 3 bases, with 9 bases sitting between them.

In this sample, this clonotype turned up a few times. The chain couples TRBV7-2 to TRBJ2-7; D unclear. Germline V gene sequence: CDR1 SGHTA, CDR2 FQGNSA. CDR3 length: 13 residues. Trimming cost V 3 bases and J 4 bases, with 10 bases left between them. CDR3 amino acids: CASSFGELYEQYF. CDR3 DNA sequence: TGTGCCAGCAGCTTTGGTGAACTATACGAGCAGTACTTC.

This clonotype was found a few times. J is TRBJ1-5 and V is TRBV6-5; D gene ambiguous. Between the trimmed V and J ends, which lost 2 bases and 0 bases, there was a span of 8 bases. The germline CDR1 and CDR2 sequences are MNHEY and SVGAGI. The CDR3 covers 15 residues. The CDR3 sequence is CASSYNGDSNQPQHF. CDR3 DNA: TGTGCCAGCAGTTACAATGGGGATAGCAATCAGCCCCAGCATTTT.

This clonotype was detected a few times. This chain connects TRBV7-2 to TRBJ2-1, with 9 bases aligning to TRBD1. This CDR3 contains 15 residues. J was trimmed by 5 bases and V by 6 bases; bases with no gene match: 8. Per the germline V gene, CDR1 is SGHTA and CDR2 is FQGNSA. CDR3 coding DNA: TGTGCCAGCAGTCGGACAGGGGCCCTCCACAATGAGCAGTTCTTC. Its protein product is CASSRTGALHNEQFF.

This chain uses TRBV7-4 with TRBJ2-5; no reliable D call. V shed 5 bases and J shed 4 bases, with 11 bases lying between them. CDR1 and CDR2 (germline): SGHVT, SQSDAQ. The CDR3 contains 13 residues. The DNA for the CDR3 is TGTGCCAGCAGCCCCAGGCTAGTAGAGACCCAGTACTTC. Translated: CASSPRLVETQYF. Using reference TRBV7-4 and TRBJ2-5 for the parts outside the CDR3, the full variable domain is GAGVSQSPRYKVAKRGRDVALRCDSISGHVTLYWYRQTLGQGSEVLTYSQSDAQRDKSGRPSGRFSAERPERSVSTLKIQRTEQGDSAVYLCASSPRLVETQYFGPGTRLLVL.

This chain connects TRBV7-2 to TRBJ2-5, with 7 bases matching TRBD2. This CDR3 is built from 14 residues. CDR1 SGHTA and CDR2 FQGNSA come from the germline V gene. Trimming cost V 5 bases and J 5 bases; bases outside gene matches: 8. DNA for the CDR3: TGTGCCAGCAGCCAAAGGGCGGGAGATGAGACCCAGTACTTC. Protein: CASSQRAGDETQYF.

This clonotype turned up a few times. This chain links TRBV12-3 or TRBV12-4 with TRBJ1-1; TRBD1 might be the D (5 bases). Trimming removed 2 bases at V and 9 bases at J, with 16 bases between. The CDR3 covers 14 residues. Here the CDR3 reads CASSLIGLGGKAFF. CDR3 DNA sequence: TGTGCCAGCAGTTTAATTGGCCTGGGGGGTAAAGCTTTCTTT.

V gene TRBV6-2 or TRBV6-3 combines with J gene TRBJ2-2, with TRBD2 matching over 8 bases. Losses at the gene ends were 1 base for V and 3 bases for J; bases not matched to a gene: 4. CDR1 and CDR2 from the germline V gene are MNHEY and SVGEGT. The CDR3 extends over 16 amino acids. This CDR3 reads CASSYWASGYTGELFF. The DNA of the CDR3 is TGTGCCAGCAGTTACTGGGCTAGCGGGTACACCGGGGAGCTGTTTTTT.